The present TCR beta chain was sequenced within a study of CD8 T cells in ankylosing spondylitis. This CDR3 comprises 12 residues. Trimming removed 6 bases from V and 5 bases from J, with 10 bases in between. Points from the study as a whole: For ankylosing spondylitis blood, a TCR beta motif of 8 or 9 highly homologous variants appeared characteristic. Clones linked to disease were reported to show significant enrichment in matched ankylosing spondylitis synovial fluid. In the blood and synovial fluid of reactive arthritis, some motif variants had been previously reported. Peripheral blood samples showed relatively rare disease-linked clones, and these clones were CD8+.

Details on this clonotype: The antigen remains unidentified.

Quantitative 5'-RACE with molecular barcodes generated TCR beta libraries. TCRdb re-called the 5' RACE reads with MiXCR, one entry per CDR3 protein. The data show over 600,000 distinct CDR3 sequences, around 17% seen once. The sample comprised blood, either unsorted or a sorted T cell fraction (not recorded which). This receptor was taken from a male donor with ankylosing spondylitis. The chain uses TRBV12-3 or TRBV12-4 and TRBJ1-2; TRBD1 is a possible D gene (5 bases). In DNA, the CDR3 is TGTGCCAGCAGCCAACAGGCTTATGGCTACACCTTC. This gives the protein CASSQQAYGYTF.